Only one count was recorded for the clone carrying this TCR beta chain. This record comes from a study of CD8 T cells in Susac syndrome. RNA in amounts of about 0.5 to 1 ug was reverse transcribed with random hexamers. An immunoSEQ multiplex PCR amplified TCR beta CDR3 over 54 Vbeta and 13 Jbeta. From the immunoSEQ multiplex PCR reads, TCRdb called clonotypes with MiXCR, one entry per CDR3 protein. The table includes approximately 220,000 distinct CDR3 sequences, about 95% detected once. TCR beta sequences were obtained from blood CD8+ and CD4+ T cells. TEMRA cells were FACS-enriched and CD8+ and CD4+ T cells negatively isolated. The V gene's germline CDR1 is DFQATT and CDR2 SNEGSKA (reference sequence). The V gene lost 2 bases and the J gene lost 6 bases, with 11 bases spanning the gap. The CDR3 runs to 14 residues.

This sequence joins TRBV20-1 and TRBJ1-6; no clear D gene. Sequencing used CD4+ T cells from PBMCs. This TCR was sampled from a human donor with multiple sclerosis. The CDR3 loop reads CSARPGSTNSPLHF. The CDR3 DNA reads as TGCAGTGCTAGACCGGGGTCAACTAATTCACCCCTCCACTTT.